Below, 7 T cell receptor beta chains from the same sample are listed, as sequenced in a study of cytomegalovirus exposure and HLA in healthy donors. Assay: immunoSEQ multiplex PCR; the TCRdb copy retains only in-frame clones and omits some. The sample includes 76,000 or so clones, 90% to 95% of them seen just once. The sequencing input was PBMCs. The receptors were gathered from a woman younger than 30 in good health and CMV-seronegative.

The rearrangement uses TRBV28 and TRBJ2-7; tentative D call: TRBD2 (6 bases). Per the germline V gene, CDR1 is MDHEN and CDR2 is SYDVKM. The CDR3 has 14 amino acids. V lost 3 bases to trimming and J lost 4 bases, with 13 bases between them. CDR3 nucleotides: TGTGCCAGCAGTTTCCGGGGGAGTAGGTACGAGCAGTACTTC. Translated: CASSFRGSRYEQYF.

This chain links TRBV6-6 with TRBJ2-5, with TRBD2 identical over 8 bases. This CDR3 has 16 residues. The V and J ends lost 2 bases and 2 bases, in that order; junction bases with no gene match: 7. Germline CDR1 MNHNY, CDR2 SVGAGI (reference sequence). The CDR3 DNA is TGTGCCAGCAGTTACGTGGCTCGGGGGGGACAAGAGACCCAGTACTTC. Encoded protein: CASSYVARGGQETQYF.

This rearrangement joins TRBV30 to TRBJ2-1, with 14 bases that match TRBD2. The germline gives CDR1 GTSNPN, CDR2 SVGIG (reference sequence). The J segment lost 0 bases and the V segment lost 0 bases, leaving 13 bases of the junction unmatched. The CDR3 loop spans 21 amino acids. CDR3 DNA sequence: TGTGCCTGGAGTGTTATTCCCGGACTAGCGGGGGGAAGGAGCTCCTACAATGAGCAGTTCTTC. This codes for CAWSVIPGLAGGRSSYNEQFF.

This clone has just a few counts. The chain links TRBV6-5 to TRBJ2-7, with D possibly TRBD2 on 5 matching bases. Trimming removed 5 bases at V and 6 bases at J, with 8 bases between. The CDR3 is 11 amino acids. From germline, CDR1 is MNHEY and CDR2 SVGAGI. CDR3 in DNA: TGTGCCAGCAGTATGAGCGGCGAGCAGTACTTC. Translating gives CASSMSGEQYF.

The chain links TRBV10-3 to TRBJ2-3; 8 nucleotides match TRBD2. CDR3 length: 15 amino acids. Germline V lookup: CDR1 ENHRY, CDR2 SYGVKD. Germline trimming cut 8 bases from V and 4 bases from J; bases unmatched to any gene: 11. The chain's CDR3 is CAIRGGLAPSDTQYF. The CDR3 DNA sequence: TGTGCCATCCGGGGAGGACTAGCTCCGTCAGATACGCAGTATTTT.

CDR3 loop: CASSAVGVLSYEQYF. As DNA, the CDR3 is TGTGCCAGCAGTGCGGTAGGGGTCCTCTCCTACGAGCAGTACTTC. The rearrangement joins TRBV6-1 to TRBJ2-7; possibly TRBD1 for D (5 bases). Germline V CDR1 and CDR2: MNHNS, SASEGT. The CDR3 has 15 residues. V shed 4 bases and J shed 0 bases, with 13 bases lying between them.

The chain recombines TRBV27 with TRBJ2-7; 12 nucleotides agree with TRBD1. Germline CDR1 reads MNHEY; CDR2 reads SMNVEV (reference sequence). CDR3 length: 13 amino acids. V gave up 8 bases and J gave up 5 bases; unmatched junction bases: 4. The CDR3 spells CASGDRGPDEQYF. The CDR3 DNA reads as TGTGCCAGCGGGGACAGGGGGCCTGACGAGCAGTACTTC.